These 20 T cell receptor beta chains came from one sample sequenced in a study of human T cells and chemical hapten exposure. Time point described: patch test 2, 6 weeks after DPC sensitization. Treatment indicated: therapeutic diphenylcyclopropenone sensitization with weekly scalp DPC. TCRdb re-called the RACE reads through MiXCR, storing one row per CDR3 protein. In the table there are 95,000 or so distinct CDR3 sequences, approximately 10% of which are singletons. The specimen was whole blood, collected in connection with sensitization to the hapten diphenylcyclopropenone (DPC). Receptors originate from a middle-aged woman with alopecia areata. Some clones in this sample may be carry-over from other donors' samples.

In its sample, this clonotype was seen a few times. The CDR3 spells CASSQEVGTGRQPQHF. The CDR3 DNA sequence: TGCGCCAGCAGCCAAGAGGTCGGGACAGGGCGTCAGCCCCAGCATTTT. The rearrangement links TRBV4-1 to TRBJ1-5; 9 positions agree with TRBD1. CDR3 size: 16 residues. The trim removed 0 bases at V and 6 bases at J, leaving 6 bases unmatched. The germline V gene has CDR1 MGHRA and CDR2 YSYEKL.

This clonotype was found many times. The chain recombines TRBV9 with TRBJ1-2, with unresolved D. Trimming cost V 2 bases and J 4 bases, with 9 bases left between them. This CDR3 is built from 13 residues. Germline V gene lookup returns CDR1 SGDLS and CDR2 YYNGEE. The CDR3 here is CASSVEASYGYTF. CDR3 nucleotide sequence: TGTGCCAGCAGCGTGGAGGCTAGCTATGGCTACACCTTC.

This clonotype was detected ten times or more. The chain joins TRBV20-1 to TRBJ2-7, with 14 bases lining up with TRBD2. The germline V gene has CDR1 DFQATT and CDR2 SNEGSKA (reference sequence). Trimming cost V 0 bases and J 6 bases; bases outside gene matches: 4. The CDR3 totals 15 residues. The CDR3 protein is CSARDRTSGRTEQYF. In DNA, the CDR3 is TGCAGTGCTAGAGATAGGACTAGCGGGAGGACCGAGCAGTACTTC.

CDR3 amino acids: CASSPVRGPDTQYF. CDR3 nucleotides: TGTGCCAGCAGCCCAGTAAGGGGTCCGGATACGCAGTATTTT. V usage is TRBV7-9 and J usage is TRBJ2-3; maybe TRBD1 (5 bases). The V gene's germline CDR1 is SEHNR and CDR2 FQNEAQ (reference sequence). Trimming pared 5 bases from V and 6 bases from J, leaving 15 bases between. The CDR3 length is 14 residues.

This clonotype was observed a handful of times. J is TRBJ2-3 and V is TRBV28; TRBD1 is a possible D gene (6 bases). The CDR3 spans 14 residues. Germline V gene data show CDR1 as MDHEN and CDR2 as SYDVKM. Between the trimmed V and J ends, which lost 5 bases and 4 bases, there was a span of 13 bases. The CDR3 DNA reads as TGTGCCAGCAGTCCTAATTCAGGGGCAGATACGCAGTATTTT. Translating gives CASSPNSGADTQYF.

At least ten counts were recorded for this clonotype. The chain couples TRBV4-2 to TRBJ2-1; 8 bases are shared with TRBD2. V dropped 0 bases and J dropped 5; count of bases not matched to a gene: 6. The CDR3 spans 16 residues. CDR1 is LGHNA, CDR2 YNFKEQ, per germline. CDR3 sequence: CASSQEATSGHNEQFF. Written as DNA, the CDR3 is TGTGCCAGCAGCCAAGAGGCCACTAGCGGACACAATGAGCAGTTCTTC.

The V and J genes are TRBV28 and TRBJ2-7; a possible D gene is TRBD1 (6 bases). The CDR3 has 14 residues. Trimming cost V 7 bases and J 4 bases, with 17 bases left between them. Germline CDR1 is MDHEN and CDR2 is SYDVKM. DNA of the CDR3: TGTGCCAGCACCCCTCGGGACAACCTGTACGAGCAGTACTTC. Translated, it gives CASTPRDNLYEQYF.

Of note for this clonotype: A much larger clone lies a single base off, so this may be a read error. This rearrangement joins TRBV5-5 to TRBJ2-7; no firm D call. Germline loops: CDR1 SGHKS, CDR2 YYEKEE (reference sequence). This CDR3 contains 13 residues. CDR3: CAGSLPGTYEQYF. CDR3 DNA: TGTGCCGGCAGCTTGCCAGGCACCTACGAGCAGTACTTC.

The table lists this clonotype with many counts. V is TRBV12-3 or TRBV12-4 and J is TRBJ2-3; D is perhaps TRBD1 (6 bases). V shed 5 bases and J shed 2 bases, with 11 bases lying between them. This CDR3 contains 14 residues. In DNA, the CDR3 is TGTGCCAGCAGTCCGGACAGTGACACAGATACGCAGTATTTT. Protein: CASSPDSDTDTQYF.

There are many counts of this clonotype. The chain carries TRBV6-5 and TRBJ2-7, with 8 nucleotides matching TRBD2. The CDR3 extends over 13 amino acids. J was trimmed by 2 bases and V by 6 bases; bases with no gene match: 3. Per the germline V gene, CDR1 is MNHEY and CDR2 is SVGAGI. The CDR3 sequence: CASSKGLAYEQYF. CDR3 nucleotides: TGTGCCAGCAGCAAGGGACTAGCCTACGAGCAGTACTTC.

This clonotype has a count of ten or more. The chain is built from TRBV9 and TRBJ1-1; perhaps TRBD1 as D (6 bases). In germline, CDR1 is SGDLS, CDR2 YYNGEE. This CDR3 has 15 residues. The V end was cut by 0 bases, the J end by 0 bases, with 9 bases between. The CDR3 loop is CASSVVRGLNTEAFF. The CDR3 bases are TGTGCCAGCAGCGTAGTTCGGGGGCTGAACACTGAAGCTTTCTTT.

The V call is TRBV3-1, the J call TRBJ1-1, with TRBD1 as a possible D gene (5 bases). V lost 6 bases and J lost 5, with 10 bases in between. Germline lookup yields CDR1 LGHDT and CDR2 YNNKEL (reference sequence). The CDR3 runs 12 residues. The CDR3 sequence: CASRRGETEAFF. The CDR3 DNA follows: TGTGCCAGCAGACGAGGGGAGACTGAAGCTTTCTTT.

This clonotype was observed many times. The chain links TRBV6-5 to TRBJ2-7; possibly TRBD1 for D (6 bases). CDR1 and CDR2 from the germline V gene are MNHEY and SVGAGI. Trimming took off 6 bases at V and 2 bases at J, with 11 bases between the two ends. The CDR3 sequence is 13 residues long. DNA for the CDR3: TGTGCCAGCAGCAGACAGGTCGCCTACGAGCAGTACTTC. The encoded protein is CASSRQVAYEQYF.

This clonotype showed up many times. The chain recombines TRBV7-9 with TRBJ1-1, with D possibly TRBD1 on 5 matching bases. Germline V CDR1 and CDR2: SEHNR, FQNEAQ (reference sequence). The CDR3 contains 14 residues. Trimming pared 3 bases from V and 4 bases from J, leaving 12 bases between. The DNA for the CDR3 is TGTGCCAGCAGCTTCGGGGGTGGTGGCACTGAAGCTTTCTTT. It specifies CASSFGGGGTEAFF.

This clonotype has ten or more counts. The J gene is TRBJ2-2, the V gene TRBV6-2 or TRBV6-3; D perhaps matches TRBD1 (5 bases). The V end lost 8 bases, the J end lost 4 bases, and 20 bases lay between the germline ends. This CDR3 is 16 amino acids long. Germline V CDR1 and CDR2: MNHEY, SVGEGT. CDR3 sequence reads: CASHPPAGQGTGELFF. The CDR3 nucleotides are TGTGCCAGCCACCCTCCGGCAGGGCAGGGCACCGGGGAGCTGTTTTTT.

The chain recombines TRBV20-1 with TRBJ2-3; 13 bases are shared with TRBD2. Unmatched junction bases numbered 8, after V lost 3 bases and J lost 2 bases. This CDR3 has 17 residues. The germline V gene encodes CDR1 DFQATT and CDR2 SNEGSKA (reference sequence). The CDR3 spells CSASARGLAGPTDTQYF. CDR3 bases: TGCAGTGCTAGCGCCAGGGGACTAGCGGGACCCACAGATACGCAGTATTTT.

This clonotype was detected a few times. The chain uses TRBV27 and TRBJ2-2, with a possible D match to TRBD1 (5 bases). This CDR3 spans 16 amino acids. The germline CDR1 and CDR2 sequences are MNHEY and SMNVEV (reference sequence). V lost 5 bases, J lost 0 bases, and 13 bases lay in between. Written as DNA, the CDR3 is TGTGCCAGCAGTCGATCAGGGCTCGCGAACACCGGGGAGCTGTTTTTT. Translation: CASSRSGLANTGELFF.

Many counts were recorded for this clonotype. This chain links TRBV19 with TRBJ2-1; D not certain. From germline, CDR1 is LNHDA and CDR2 SQIVND (reference sequence). The CDR3 has 16 amino acids. V lost 2 bases and J 0 bases, leaving 11 bases between the germline ends. The CDR3 reads CASSISRIFSYNEQFF. The CDR3 nucleotides are TGTGCCAGTAGTATATCCAGGATCTTCTCCTACAATGAGCAGTTCTTC.

This clonotype was seen only a few times. V usage is TRBV4-3 and J usage is TRBJ1-5; no definite D call. There are 13 residues in the CDR3. CDR1 is LGHNA, CDR2 YSLEER, per germline. V was trimmed by 0 bases and J by 4 bases, leaving 4 bases between them. The CDR3 protein is CASSQDQNQPQHF. CDR3 DNA: TGCGCCAGCAGCCAAGACCAGAATCAGCCCCAGCATTTT.

This clonotype has ten or more counts. The chain combines TRBV29-1 with TRBJ2-1; tentative D call: TRBD2 (5 bases). Germline V gene sequence: CDR1 SQVTM, CDR2 ANQGSEA. This CDR3 has 12 residues. V was clipped by 3 bases and J by 5 bases, with 8 bases between them. The DNA for the CDR3 is TGCAGCGTTGATTCCGGGGACAATGAGCAGTTCTTC. It yields the protein CSVDSGDNEQFF.